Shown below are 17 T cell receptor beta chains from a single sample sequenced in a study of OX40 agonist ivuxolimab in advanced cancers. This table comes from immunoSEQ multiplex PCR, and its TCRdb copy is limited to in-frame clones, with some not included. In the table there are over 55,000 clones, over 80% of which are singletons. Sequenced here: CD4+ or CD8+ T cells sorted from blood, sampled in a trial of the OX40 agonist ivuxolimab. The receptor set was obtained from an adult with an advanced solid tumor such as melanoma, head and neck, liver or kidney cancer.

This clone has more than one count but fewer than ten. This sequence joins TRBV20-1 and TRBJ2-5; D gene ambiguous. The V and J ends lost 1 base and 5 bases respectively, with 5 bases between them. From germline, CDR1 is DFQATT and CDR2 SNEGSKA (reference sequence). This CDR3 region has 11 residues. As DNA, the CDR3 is TGCAGTGCTAGAGTCCGGGAGACCCAGTACTTC. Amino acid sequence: CSARVRETQYF.

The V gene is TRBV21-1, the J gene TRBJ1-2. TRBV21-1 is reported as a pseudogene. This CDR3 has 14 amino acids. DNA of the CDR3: TGTGCCAGCAGCAAATCCGGTTCCAACTATGGCTACACCTTC. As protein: CASSKSGSNYGYTF.

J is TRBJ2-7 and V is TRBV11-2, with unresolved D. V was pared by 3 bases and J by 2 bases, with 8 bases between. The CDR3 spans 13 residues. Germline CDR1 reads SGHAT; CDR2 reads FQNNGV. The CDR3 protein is CASSFRGPYEQYF. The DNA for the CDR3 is TGTGCCAGCAGCTTCCGCGGCCCCTACGAGCAGTACTTC.

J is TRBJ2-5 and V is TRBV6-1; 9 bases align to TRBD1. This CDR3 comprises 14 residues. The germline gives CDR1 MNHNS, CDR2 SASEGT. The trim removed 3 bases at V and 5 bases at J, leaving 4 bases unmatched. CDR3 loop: CASSDGQGIETQYF. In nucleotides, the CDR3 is TGTGCCAGCAGTGATGGACAGGGGATTGAGACCCAGTACTTC.

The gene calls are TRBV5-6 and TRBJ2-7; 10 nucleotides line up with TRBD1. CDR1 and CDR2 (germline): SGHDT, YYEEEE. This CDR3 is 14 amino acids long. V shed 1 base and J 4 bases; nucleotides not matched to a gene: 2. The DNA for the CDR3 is TGTGCCAGCAGCTTGTGGGACAGGGGATACGAGCAGTACTTC. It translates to CASSLWDRGYEQYF.

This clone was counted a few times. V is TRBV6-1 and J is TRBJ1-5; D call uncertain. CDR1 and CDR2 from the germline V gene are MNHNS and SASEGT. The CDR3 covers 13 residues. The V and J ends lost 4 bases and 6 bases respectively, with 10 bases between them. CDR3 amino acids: CASSGAAGQPQHF. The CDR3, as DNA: TGTGCCAGCAGTGGGGCTGCGGGTCAGCCCCAGCATTTT.

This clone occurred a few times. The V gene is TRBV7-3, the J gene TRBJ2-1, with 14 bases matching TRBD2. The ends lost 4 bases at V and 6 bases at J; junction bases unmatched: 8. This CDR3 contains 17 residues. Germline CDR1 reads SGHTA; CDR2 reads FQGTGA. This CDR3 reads CASSSQTSGGAPNEQFF. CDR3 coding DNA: TGTGCCAGCAGCTCCCAGACTAGCGGGGGGGCCCCCAATGAGCAGTTCTTC.

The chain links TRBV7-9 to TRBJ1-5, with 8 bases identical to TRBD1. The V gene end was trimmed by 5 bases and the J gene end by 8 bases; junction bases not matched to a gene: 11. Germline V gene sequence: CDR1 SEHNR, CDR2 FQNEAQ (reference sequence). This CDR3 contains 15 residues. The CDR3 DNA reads TGTGCCAGCAGCCAAGGGACAGGACAAATCAAGCCCCAGCATTTT. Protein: CASSQGTGQIKPQHF.

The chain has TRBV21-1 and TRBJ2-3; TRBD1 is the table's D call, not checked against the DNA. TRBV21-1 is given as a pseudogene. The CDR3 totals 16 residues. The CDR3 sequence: CASSKIEAGQEDTQYF. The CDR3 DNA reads TGTGCCAGCAGCAAGATTGAGGCAGGGCAGGAAGATACGCAGTATTTT.

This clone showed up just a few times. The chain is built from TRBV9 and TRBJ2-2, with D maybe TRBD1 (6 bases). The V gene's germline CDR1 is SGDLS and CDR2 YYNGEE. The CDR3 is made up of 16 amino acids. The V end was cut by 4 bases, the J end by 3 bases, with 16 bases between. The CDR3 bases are TGTGCCAGCAGCCCCAGACAGGCCTCCTACACCGGGGAGCTGTTTTTT. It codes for CASSPRQASYTGELFF. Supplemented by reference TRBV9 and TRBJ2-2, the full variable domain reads DSGVTQTPKHLITATGQRVTLRCSPRSGDLSVYWYQQSLDQGLQFLIQYYNGEERAKGNILERFSAQQFPDLHSELNLSSLELGDSALYFCASSPRQASYTGELFFGEGSRLTVL.

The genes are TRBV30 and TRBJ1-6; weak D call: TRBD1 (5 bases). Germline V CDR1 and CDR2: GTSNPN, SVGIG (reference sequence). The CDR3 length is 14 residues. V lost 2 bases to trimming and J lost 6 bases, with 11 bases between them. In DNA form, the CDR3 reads TGTGCCTGGAGTCGGGGGGAAGTTAATTCACCCCTCCACTTT. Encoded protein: CAWSRGEVNSPLHF. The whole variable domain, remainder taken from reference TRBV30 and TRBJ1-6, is SQTIHQWPATLVQPVGSPLSLECTVEGTSNPNLYWYRQAAGRGLQLLFYSVGIGQISSEVPQNLSASRPQDRQFILSSKKLLLSDSGFYLCAWSRGEVNSPLHFGNGTRLTVT.

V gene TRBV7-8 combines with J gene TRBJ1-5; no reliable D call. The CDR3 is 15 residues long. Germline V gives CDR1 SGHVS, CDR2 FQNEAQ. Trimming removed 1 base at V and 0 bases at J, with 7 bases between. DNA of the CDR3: TGTGCCAGCAGCTTAGACGGTATTAGCAATCAGCCCCAGCATTTT. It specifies CASSLDGISNQPQHF.

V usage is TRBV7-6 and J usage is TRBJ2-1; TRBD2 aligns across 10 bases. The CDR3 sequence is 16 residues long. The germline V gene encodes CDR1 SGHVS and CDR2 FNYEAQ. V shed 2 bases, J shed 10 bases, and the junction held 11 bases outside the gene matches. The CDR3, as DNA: TGTGCCAGCAGCTTAACTAGCGGGGTGATAGCTCGAGAGCAGTTCTTC. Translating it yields CASSLTSGVIAREQFF.

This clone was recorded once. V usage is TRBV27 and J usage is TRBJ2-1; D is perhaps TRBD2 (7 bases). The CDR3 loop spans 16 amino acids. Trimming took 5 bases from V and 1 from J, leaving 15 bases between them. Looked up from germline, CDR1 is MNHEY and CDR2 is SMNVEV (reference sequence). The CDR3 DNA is TGTGCCAGCAGTACCATACAGGGAGGGTCCTACAATGAGCAGTTCTTC. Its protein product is CASSTIQGGSYNEQFF.

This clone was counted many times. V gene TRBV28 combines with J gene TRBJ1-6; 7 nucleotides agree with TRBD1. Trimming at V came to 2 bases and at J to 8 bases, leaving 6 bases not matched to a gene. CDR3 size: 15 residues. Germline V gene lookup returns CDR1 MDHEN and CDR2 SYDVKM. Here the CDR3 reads CASSLIDREYSPLHF. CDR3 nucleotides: TGTGCCAGCAGTTTAATAGACAGGGAATATTCACCCCTCCACTTT.

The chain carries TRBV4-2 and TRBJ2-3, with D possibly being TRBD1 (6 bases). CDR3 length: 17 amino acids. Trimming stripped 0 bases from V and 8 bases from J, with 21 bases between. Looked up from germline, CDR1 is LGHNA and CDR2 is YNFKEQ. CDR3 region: CASSQDRTRGVQGTQYF. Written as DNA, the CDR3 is TGTGCCAGCAGCCAAGATCGCACTAGAGGCGTACAGGGTACGCAGTATTTT.

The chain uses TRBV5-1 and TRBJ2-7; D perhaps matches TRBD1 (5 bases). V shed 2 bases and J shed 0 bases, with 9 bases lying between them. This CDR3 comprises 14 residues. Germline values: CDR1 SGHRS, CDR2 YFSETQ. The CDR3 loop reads CASSFSGLSYEQYF. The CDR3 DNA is TGCGCCAGCAGCTTCTCAGGGCTCTCCTACGAGCAGTACTTC.